The 8 T cell receptor beta chains given below trace back to one sample, sequenced in a study of cytomegalovirus exposure and HLA in healthy donors. The repertoire was sequenced with immunoSEQ multiplex PCR; TCRdb's copy has only in-frame clones and lacks some. The repertoire holds 220,000 or so clones, with around nine tenths as singletons. Specimen: PBMCs. The receptors stem from a woman younger than 30 in good health and CMV-seronegative.

CDR3 DNA sequence: TGTGCCAGCAGTTCGGGGAGATTTAGCAATCAGCCCCAGCATTTT. Its translation is CASSSGRFSNQPQHF. The chain joins TRBV6-1 to TRBJ1-5, with D uncertain. V gave up 5 bases and J gave up 0 bases, with 11 bases separating them. Germline V gives CDR1 MNHNS, CDR2 SASEGT. This CDR3 has 15 residues.

V gene TRBV7-9 combines with J gene TRBJ2-6; 13 nucleotides align to TRBD2. V lost 5 bases and J lost 4; bases outside the gene matches: 11. The length of the CDR3 is 19 residues. CDR1 SEHNR and CDR2 FQNEAQ come from the germline V gene (reference sequence). This chain's CDR3 is CASSPGLAGVSAGANVLTF. The DNA of the CDR3 is TGTGCCAGCAGCCCAGGACTAGCGGGAGTCTCGGCCGGGGCCAACGTCCTGACTTTC.

The chain links TRBV11-2 to TRBJ2-1, with D tentatively TRBD2 (6 bases). Trimming took 3 bases from V and 0 from J, leaving 9 bases between them. The V gene's germline CDR1 is SGHAT and CDR2 FQNNGV. The CDR3 totals 15 residues. The chain's CDR3 is CASSFSGLSYNEQFF. The CDR3 nucleotides are TGTGCCAGCAGCTTCAGCGGGCTCTCCTACAATGAGCAGTTCTTC.

Only one count was recorded for this clone. Here the CDR3 reads CASSLWGGGQPQHF. In DNA, the CDR3 is TGTGCCAGCAGCTTGTGGGGGGGAGGTCAGCCCCAGCATTTT. V gene TRBV5-6 combines with J gene TRBJ1-5; TRBD1 might be the D (5 bases). The CDR3 has 14 amino acids. Germline V CDR1 and CDR2: SGHDT, YYEEEE. The V gene lost 1 base and the J gene lost 6 bases, with 11 bases spanning the gap.

The J gene is TRBJ2-7, the V gene TRBV27, with 9 nucleotides matching TRBD1. Germline CDR1 is MNHEY and CDR2 is SMNVEV (reference sequence). The CDR3 is 13 residues long. With V trimmed by 10 bases and J by 1 base, 5 bases remained unmatched. The CDR3 here is CATSGTGSYEQYF. CDR3 DNA: TGTGCCACTTCCGGGACAGGGTCCTACGAGCAGTACTTC.

The chain carries TRBV11-2 and TRBJ2-3, with 7 bases matching TRBD1. V lost 5 bases to trimming and J lost 1 base; unmatched junction nucleotides: 6. The CDR3 is 15 amino acids. The V gene's germline CDR1 is SGHAT and CDR2 FQNNGV. The CDR3 region has the DNA TGTGCCAGCAGCAGAACCGGGACAGGCACAGATACGCAGTATTTT. Translating it yields CASSRTGTGTDTQYF.

For this clone: Compared with germline, one end of the junction differs, possibly owing to a read error. This chain links TRBV7-7 with TRBJ2-5, with 13 bases aligning to TRBD2. The V gene's germline CDR1 is SSHAT and CDR2 FNYEAQ (reference sequence). This CDR3 contains 16 residues. The DNA of the CDR3 is TGTGCTAGCAGCTACCAACTAGCGGGAGGGCAAGAGACCCAGTACTTC. Translated: CASSYQLAGGQETQYF.

The chain combines TRBV4-1 with TRBJ2-1, with TRBD1 identical over 7 bases. The CDR3 extends over 17 amino acids. V shed 0 bases and J 8 bases; nucleotides not matched to a gene: 13. Germline values: CDR1 MGHRA, CDR2 YSYEKL. The chain's CDR3 is CASSQDHYGTAGDEQFF. The CDR3 DNA reads TGCGCCAGCAGCCAAGATCATTATGGGACAGCAGGCGATGAGCAGTTCTTC.